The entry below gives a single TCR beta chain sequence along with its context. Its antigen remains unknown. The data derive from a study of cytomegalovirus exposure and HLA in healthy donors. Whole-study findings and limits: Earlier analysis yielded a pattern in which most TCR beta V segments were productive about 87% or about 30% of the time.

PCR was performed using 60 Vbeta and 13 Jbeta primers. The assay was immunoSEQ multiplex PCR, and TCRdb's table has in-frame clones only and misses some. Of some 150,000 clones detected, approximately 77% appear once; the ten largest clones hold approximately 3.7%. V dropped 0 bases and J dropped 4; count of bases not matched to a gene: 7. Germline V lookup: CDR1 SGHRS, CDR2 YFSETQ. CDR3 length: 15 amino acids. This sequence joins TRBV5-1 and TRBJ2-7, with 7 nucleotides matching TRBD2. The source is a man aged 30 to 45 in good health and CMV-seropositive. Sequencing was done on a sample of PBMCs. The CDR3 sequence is CASSLDSWGGYEQYF. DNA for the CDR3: TGCGCCAGCAGCTTGGACTCTTGGGGGGGGTACGAGCAGTACTTC.